One and the same sample provided the 18 T cell receptor beta chains below, sequenced in a study of PD-L1 blockade in urothelial cancer. The sample's time point: pretreatment peripheral blood. The protocol was immunoSEQ multiplex PCR, while the TCRdb copy is restricted to in-frame clones and leaves out a portion. Of 100,000 to 150,000 clones in the sample, approximately 88% are singletons; the top ten hold roughly 3.2%. Sequences were derived from PBMCs, sampled around atezolizumab (anti-PD-L1) treatment. These receptor sequences come from a man aged 50 to 60 with urothelial cancer.

The chain combines TRBV7-2 with TRBJ1-2; 8 nucleotides align to TRBD1. With 1 base clipped from V and 8 bases from J, the junction kept 6 bases outside the gene matches. The CDR3 runs to 14 residues. Germline assignment: CDR1 SGHTA and CDR2 FQGNSA. The CDR3 bases are TGTGCCAGCAGCTTAGGCGGCCAGGGGGCCGGCTACACCTTC. Encoded protein: CASSLGGQGAGYTF.

The chain recombines TRBV11-3 with TRBJ2-1; 10 nucleotides match TRBD1. This CDR3 has 15 residues. The V gene's germline CDR1 is SGHNT and CDR2 YENEEA. V was clipped by 3 bases and J by 6 bases; unmatched bases: 5. The CDR3 protein is CASSLGGTGANEQFF. CDR3 nucleotide sequence: TGTGCCAGCAGCTTGGGGGGGACAGGGGCCAATGAGCAGTTCTTC.

The chain couples TRBV18 to TRBJ1-2, with D unclear. The CDR3 length is 14 residues. Germline CDR1 KGHSH, CDR2 LQKENI. Trimming shortened V by 6 bases and J by 0 bases, and 11 bases separated the two germline ends. The chain's CDR3 is CASSPTTANYGYTF. The CDR3 DNA sequence: TGTGCCAGCTCCCCCACCACGGCTAACTATGGCTACACCTTC.

Written as DNA, the CDR3 is TGTGCCAGCAGCTCCCGGACTACGGGACGCACAGATACGCAGTATTTT. Encoded protein: CASSSRTTGRTDTQYF. This rearrangement joins TRBV6-6 to TRBJ2-3, with D perhaps TRBD2 (6 bases). V shed 6 bases and J shed 1 base, with 17 bases lying between them. Per germline, CDR1 MNHNY and CDR2 SVGAGI (reference sequence). The CDR3 covers 16 residues.

The gene calls are TRBV21-1 and TRBJ1-2; the D segment call TRBD1 is taken from the table without a DNA check. TRBV21-1 is an annotated pseudogene. CDR3 size: 15 residues. DNA for the CDR3: TGTGCCAGCAGCATATACGGCAGGTGTCCTGATGGCTACACCTTC. It is translated as CASSIYGRCPDGYTF.

This chain links TRBV18 with TRBJ2-3; 7 bases map to TRBD1. Unmatched junction bases numbered 11, after V lost 3 bases and J lost 2 bases. The CDR3 spans 17 residues. Germline V gene data show CDR1 as KGHSH and CDR2 as LQKENI. The CDR3, as DNA: TGTGCCAGCTCACCCCCACGACAGGGTCCTAACACAGATACGCAGTATTTT. Amino acid sequence: CASSPPRQGPNTDTQYF.

CDR3 nucleotide sequence: TGTGCCAGCAGCCAATATCCCGGTATGAACACTGAAGCTTTCTTT. Protein: CASSQYPGMNTEAFF. The rearrangement joins TRBV14 to TRBJ1-1; D remains ambiguous. The V end was cut by 2 bases, the J end by 0 bases, with 10 bases between. CDR1 is SGHDN, CDR2 FVKESK, per germline. The CDR3 length is 15 residues.

This chain connects TRBV5-1 to TRBJ2-7, with D perhaps matching TRBD1 (5 bases). The germline gives CDR1 SGHRS, CDR2 YFSETQ. V was trimmed by 3 bases and J by 4 bases, leaving 8 bases between them. The CDR3 covers 12 residues. In DNA form, the CDR3 reads TGCGCCAGCAGCTCCCAGGGTTACGAGCAGTACTTC. Amino acids: CASSSQGYEQYF.

This rearrangement joins TRBV4-1 to TRBJ2-2; 11 positions agree with TRBD2. Trimming took 2 bases from V and 3 from J; bases not matched to a gene: 5. This CDR3 is built from 17 residues. Germline values: CDR1 MGHRA, CDR2 YSYEKL. The CDR3 DNA sequence: TGCGCCAGCAGCCAAATTATTAGCGGGGGGGACACCGGGGAGCTGTTTTTT. Translated: CASSQIISGGDTGELFF.

The V gene is TRBV19, the J gene TRBJ2-7, with D uncertain. V shed 6 bases and J shed 0 bases, with 12 bases lying between them. CDR1 is LNHDA and CDR2 is SQIVND in the germline V gene (reference sequence). The CDR3 loop spans 14 amino acids. CDR3 bases: TGTGCCAGTAGCGACGGCGGCGCCTCCTACGAGCAGTACTTC. This translates into CASSDGGASYEQYF.

The chain combines TRBV27 with TRBJ2-7, with TRBD1 identical over 7 bases. Germline V CDR1 and CDR2: MNHEY, SMNVEV (reference sequence). The CDR3 is made up of 15 amino acids. V gave up 3 bases and J gave up 3 bases; unmatched junction bases: 8. CDR3 protein: CASSLVGTENYEQYF. The DNA for the CDR3 is TGTGCCAGCAGTTTGGTTGGGACAGAGAACTACGAGCAGTACTTC.

A few counts support this clone. This chain joins TRBV2 and TRBJ1-1, with D possibly TRBD1 on 6 matching bases. Germline V CDR1 and CDR2: SNHLY, FYNNEI. The V and J ends lost 6 bases and 0 bases respectively, with 8 bases between them. The CDR3 is 13 residues long. CDR3 nucleotides: TGTGCCAGCAGGAGACAGGTGAACACTGAAGCTTTCTTT. As protein: CASRRQVNTEAFF.

This chain joins TRBV6-1 and TRBJ1-6; TRBD1 matches 7 bases. The CDR3 extends over 15 amino acids. After removal of 3 bases from V and 5 bases from J, the junction contained 4 bases not matched to a gene. Germline CDR1 is MNHNS and CDR2 is SASEGT. CDR3 in DNA: TGTGCCAGCAGTGATACCGGGACAGATAATTCACCCCTCCACTTT. Translating it yields CASSDTGTDNSPLHF.

The chain carries TRBV4-1 and TRBJ2-3; 13 nucleotides align to TRBD2. V gave up 2 bases and J gave up 0 bases; unmatched junction bases: 5. The CDR3 spans 18 residues. Germline V gene sequence: CDR1 MGHRA, CDR2 YSYEKL. The CDR3 region is CASSQNPGLAGSTDTQYF. CDR3 coding DNA: TGCGCCAGCAGCCAAAATCCGGGACTAGCGGGGAGCACAGATACGCAGTATTTT.

This clone appeared a few times. The CDR3 nucleotides are TGTGCCACCAGCATATCGGGACAGGGGCTAAATCAGCCCCAGCATTTT. Translated: CATSISGQGLNQPQHF. This chain links TRBV15 with TRBJ1-5, with TRBD1 identical over 10 bases. This CDR3 contains 16 residues. Germline V CDR1 and CDR2: LNHNV, YYDKDF (reference sequence). Unmatched junction bases numbered 7, after V lost 4 bases and J lost 4 bases.

The chain links TRBV2 to TRBJ2-3; 9 bases fit TRBD2. Germline V gene sequence: CDR1 SNHLY, CDR2 FYNNEI. The CDR3 runs to 17 residues. The V and J ends lost 3 bases and 1 base, in that order; junction bases with no gene match: 8. The CDR3, as DNA: TGTGCCAGCAGTGAGCCGGCGGGAGGGCCGGGCACAGATACGCAGTATTTT. This encodes CASSEPAGGPGTDTQYF.

The V and J genes are TRBV19 and TRBJ2-3; 8 positions agree with TRBD1. The CDR3 totals 14 residues. In germline, CDR1 is LNHDA, CDR2 SQIVND (reference sequence). V lost 6 bases to trimming and J lost 4 bases; unmatched junction nucleotides: 6. DNA for the CDR3: TGTGCCAGTAGGTCAGGGGGCGCGGCAGATACGCAGTATTTT. It yields the protein CASRSGGAADTQYF.

The chain carries TRBV18 and TRBJ1-1; perhaps TRBD1 as D (5 bases). V lost 0 bases and J lost 6, with 17 bases in between. The length of the CDR3 is 16 residues. Per the germline V gene, CDR1 is KGHSH and CDR2 is LQKENI. Here the CDR3 reads CASSPPQGLRVAEAFF. The CDR3 bases are TGTGCCAGCTCACCACCTCAGGGACTCCGGGTAGCTGAAGCTTTCTTT.